A selection of T cell receptor beta chains follows, all from one sample in a study of blood T cell repertoires in COVID-19. Only in-frame clones appear in the TCRdb table, and some are missing; sequencing was by immunoSEQ multiplex PCR. This table holds approximately 93,000 clones, approximately 77% found once. The sample consisted of peripheral blood. The origin of the receptors is a woman of 80 years or more with acute or convalescent COVID-19. Both conserved end residues are part of each CDR3. Expanded clones get a size class; other rows say once, few or many, or leave the size out.

many,TRBV7-9,TRBJ2-2,CASSPRSGDTGELFF
.,TRBV7-2,TRBJ1-1,CASSFSRNTEAFF
.,TRBV5-4,TRBJ1-4,CASSLGQGGGTNEKLFF
.,TRBV18,TRBJ2-7,CASSQTAQGLYEQYF
once,TRBV2,TRBJ1-5,CASTTTFNQPQHF
.,TRBV30,TRBJ2-5,CAWKAGQETQYF
.,TRBV6-5,TRBJ1-5,CASMTGNQPQHF
.,TRBV19,TRBJ2-6,CASKWGTVSGANVLTF
.,TRBV30,TRBJ1-5,CAWSIQGSQPQHF
.,TRBV5-4,TRBJ1-2,CASSPGTGGLYGYTF
once,TRBV10-3,TRBJ2-5,CAISDSGTSGAYQETQYF
.,TRBV19,TRBJ2-3,CASSITPIFTDTQYF
once,TRBV4-1,TRBJ1-4,CASSQERVGSEKLFF
few,TRBV4-1,TRBJ2-5,CASSQGNSGGRQTQYF
.,TRBV9,TRBJ1-3,CASSVEAEENTIYF
.,TRBV4-2,TRBJ2-7,CASSQSTSPLTYEQYF
few,TRBV28,TRBJ1-2,CASSLSGALGYTF
.,TRBV6-2/TRBV6-3,TRBJ1-5,CASSPPQGRGPQHF
few,TRBV11-2,TRBJ1-4,CASRGASTNEKLFF
.,TRBV3-1/TRBV3-2,TRBJ2-7,CASSPKGDRAEQYF
once,TRBV6-1,TRBJ1-5,CASSVFGDGNQPQHF
.,TRBV6-6,TRBJ1-2,CASSPGGGVYTF